A single sample is the source of the 12 T cell receptor beta chains below, sequenced in a study of blood T cell repertoires in COVID-19. Libraries were prepared by immunoSEQ multiplex PCR; TCRdb keeps only in-frame clonotypes and omits some of them. The sample consists of hundreds of thousands of clones, around 86% of them appearing once. The sequenced material came from PBMCs or T cells enriched from blood (not recorded which). These receptors were obtained from a woman in her 50s who had recovered from COVID-19.

The V gene is TRBV7-9, the J gene TRBJ1-2; D not certain. Germline V gives CDR1 SEHNR, CDR2 FQNEAQ (reference sequence). V was shortened by 2 bases and J by 2 bases, with 12 bases between the two germline ends. The CDR3 runs 15 residues. CDR3 sequence (DNA): TGTGCCAGCAGCTTATTTCGGGATAAGAACTATGGCTACACCTTC. It yields the protein CASSLFRDKNYGYTF.

The rearrangement uses TRBV7-8 and TRBJ1-5, with TRBD1 matching 10 bases. The CDR3 is 18 amino acids. Germline-derived CDR1 and CDR2 are SGHVS and FQNEAQ. V shed 4 bases and J 1 base; nucleotides not matched to a gene: 10. The CDR3: CASSSRWTGGRSNQPQHF. In DNA, the CDR3 is TGTGCCAGCAGCTCCCGGTGGACAGGGGGAAGGAGCAATCAGCCCCAGCATTTT.

This clone was found a few times. The chain couples TRBV6-6 to TRBJ2-1; 7 bases align to TRBD1. Unmatched junction bases numbered 5, after V lost 0 bases and J lost 3 bases. The germline gives CDR1 MNHNY, CDR2 SVGAGI (reference sequence). The CDR3 is made up of 16 amino acids. In DNA form, the CDR3 reads TGTGCCAGCAGTTACTCGAGAGACAGGGTCTACAATGAGCAGTTCTTC. It specifies CASSYSRDRVYNEQFF.

The chain employs TRBV11-3 and TRBJ2-1; TRBD2 agrees at 9 bases. The CDR3 totals 16 residues. V shed 0 bases, J shed 7 bases, and the junction held 7 bases outside the gene matches. Germline V gene data show CDR1 as SGHNT and CDR2 as YENEEA. In DNA, the CDR3 is TGTGCCAGCAGCTTAGATCCTAGCGGGATCTCGAATGAGCAGTTCTTC. Residues: CASSLDPSGISNEQFF.

The gene calls are TRBV19 and TRBJ2-7; 9 nucleotides align to TRBD1. J lost 6 bases, V lost 4 bases, and 7 bases had no gene match. The CDR3 is 14 amino acids. Germline V gene lookup returns CDR1 LNHDA and CDR2 SQIVND (reference sequence). CDR3 nucleotides: TGTGCCAGTAGTACGGGACAGGGTATGACCGAGCAGTACTTC. Protein: CASSTGQGMTEQYF.

The chain joins TRBV27 to TRBJ2-2, with 12 nucleotides matching TRBD2. The CDR3 is 18 amino acids. Trimming cost V 6 bases and J 0 bases; bases outside gene matches: 8. Germline CDR1 is MNHEY and CDR2 is SMNVEV (reference sequence). CDR3 amino acids: CASSPGLAGFTNTGELFF. In DNA form, the CDR3 reads TGTGCCAGCAGCCCGGGACTAGCGGGCTTCACGAACACCGGGGAGCTGTTTTTT.

J is TRBJ1-2 and V is TRBV27; 10 bases line up with TRBD1. J lost 7 bases, V lost 6 bases, and 5 bases had no gene match. The CDR3 spans 13 residues. In germline, CDR1 is MNHEY, CDR2 SMNVEV (reference sequence). CDR3 coding DNA: TGTGCCAGCAGACCGGGGACAGGGGTTGGCTACACCTTC. This encodes CASRPGTGVGYTF.

The chain has TRBV19 and TRBJ2-3, with D unclear. Germline V gene data show CDR1 as LNHDA and CDR2 as SQIVND (reference sequence). Between the trimmed V and J ends, which lost 2 bases and 0 bases, there was a span of 6 bases. This CDR3 has 14 residues. DNA for the CDR3: TGTGCCAGTAGTATAAGCAGGAGCACAGATACGCAGTATTTT. Translated: CASSISRSTDTQYF.

The genes are TRBV30 and TRBJ1-2; tentative D call: TRBD1 (6 bases). The CDR3 spans 14 residues. Germline V gene sequence: CDR1 GTSNPN, CDR2 SVGIG (reference sequence). The V and J ends lost 8 bases and 5 bases respectively, with 21 bases between them. The CDR3 is CAGQQDRTWYGYTF. For the CDR3, the DNA is TGTGCCGGCCAACAGGACAGAACTTGGTATGGCTACACCTTC.

This clone was observed once. The CDR3 reads CASSLGAFFQETQYF. The CDR3, as DNA: TGTGCCAGCAGCTTAGGAGCGTTTTTCCAAGAGACCCAGTACTTC. The chain recombines TRBV7-6 with TRBJ2-5; no firm D call. V lost 1 base to trimming and J lost 1 base, with 10 bases between them. The CDR3 spans 15 residues. Germline lookup yields CDR1 SGHVS and CDR2 FNYEAQ.

J is TRBJ1-4 and V is TRBV15, with D perhaps matching TRBD1 (6 bases). Trimming removed 3 bases from V and 9 bases from J, with 11 bases in between. In germline, CDR1 is LNHNV, CDR2 YYDKDF (reference sequence). This CDR3 has 13 amino acids. CDR3 DNA: TGTGCCACCAGCAGGGCACAGGGCCAAAAACTGTTTTTT. The encoded protein is CATSRAQGQKLFF. Variable domain in full (rest from reference TRBV15 and TRBJ1-4): DAMVIQNPRYQVTQFGKPVTLSCSQTLNHNVMYWYQQKSSQAPKLLFHYYDKDFNNEADTPDNFQSRRPNTSFCFLDIRSPGLGDTAMYLCATSRAQGQKLFFGSGTQLSVL.

The chain uses TRBV6-2 or TRBV6-3 and TRBJ1-2, with TRBD1 matching over 9 bases. CDR1 and CDR2 from the germline V gene are MNHEY and SVGEGT. Trimming at V came to 6 bases and at J to 8 bases, leaving 13 bases not matched to a gene. CDR3 length: 15 amino acids. The CDR3 reads CASRPQQGANRGYTF. CDR3 sequence (DNA): TGTGCCAGCAGGCCTCAACAGGGGGCGAATCGGGGCTACACCTTC.